This TCR beta chain was found in a study of blood T cell repertoires in COVID-19. Study as a whole: PBMCs, B-cell-depleted T cells, or T cells were the source of the cDNA or gDNA that made up the material.

Per the study methods: Using reference gene primer amplification, nucleated cell counts were estimated. This table comes from immunoSEQ multiplex PCR, and its TCRdb copy is limited to in-frame clones, with some not included. V, J and clone size were drawn from that table, and D and trimming were deduced from the DNA. This sample has some 57,000 clones, with 70% to 90% found just once. V dropped 3 bases and J dropped 0 bases, with 7 bases sitting between them. The germline gives CDR1 LNHNV, CDR2 YYDKDF (reference sequence). The CDR3 totals 14 residues. The TCR originated in a man in his 70s with acute or convalescent COVID-19. The V call is TRBV15, the J call TRBJ2-3; D possibly corresponds to TRBD2 (5 bases). Source material: peripheral blood. The CDR3 sequence: CATSRRVSTDTQYF. The CDR3, as DNA: TGTGCCACCAGCAGGCGGGTCAGCACAGATACGCAGTATTTT.